Below, 26 T cell receptor beta chains from the same sample are listed, as sequenced in a study of T cell changes during pregnancy in multiple sclerosis. Profiling relied on immunoSEQ multiplex PCR, and the TCRdb table lists in-frame clones only, not all of them. The sample yields more than 35,000 clones, roughly 90% seen once. Here the sequenced sample was CD4+ T cells from peripheral blood mononuclear cells, taken before pregnancy. These receptors all come from a female donor with multiple sclerosis, enrolled in a pregnancy study.

The chain combines TRBV7-8 with TRBJ1-3, with D maybe TRBD1 (5 bases). The V end was cut by 5 bases, the J end by 0 bases, with 17 bases between. Germline-derived CDR1 and CDR2 are SGHVS and FQNEAQ. The CDR3 loop spans 17 amino acids. CDR3 nucleotides: TGTGCCAGCAGCATACGCGCCCCAACAGGCTCTGGAAACACCATATATTTT. It specifies CASSIRAPTGSGNTIYF.

The gene calls are TRBV4-3 and TRBJ1-2; TRBD1 matches 11 bases. Trimming removed 4 bases from V and 8 bases from J; junction bases left unmatched: 6. CDR3 length: 14 amino acids. CDR1 LGHNA and CDR2 YSLEER come from the germline V gene. CDR3 bases: TGCGCCAGCAGCCCGGACAGGGGGCGCGACGGCTACACCTTC. Protein sequence: CASSPDRGRDGYTF.

The chain has TRBV7-2 and TRBJ2-1, with D uncertain. The CDR3 runs 15 residues. CDR1 is SGHTA, CDR2 FQGNSA, per germline. V dropped 5 bases and J dropped 7 bases, with 18 bases sitting between them. CDR3 coding DNA: TGTGCCAGCAGCCCGTACCAGTTAATGTTAAATGAGCAGTTCTTC. As protein: CASSPYQLMLNEQFF.

This clone showed up just once. The chain joins TRBV2 to TRBJ1-1; the D is unclear. V was cut by 2 bases and J by 3 bases, with 7 bases left in between. The germline V gene has CDR1 SNHLY and CDR2 FYNNEI. This CDR3 contains 13 residues. The CDR3 sequence is CASSEIQYTEAFF. The CDR3 coding sequence is TGTGCCAGCAGTGAAATTCAGTACACTGAAGCTTTCTTT.

The rearrangement links TRBV10-3 to TRBJ2-1, with 8 positions matching TRBD2. Germline V gene lookup returns CDR1 ENHRY and CDR2 SYGVKD. The ends lost 11 bases at V and 5 bases at J; junction bases unmatched: 14. The CDR3 length is 15 residues. CDR3 bases: TGTGCCCTTCGAGCGAGCGGGGGAATCAACAATGAGCAGTTCTTC. This gives the protein CALRASGGINNEQFF.

The chain uses TRBV18 and TRBJ2-7; TRBD1 agrees at 8 bases. V lost 2 bases, J lost 3 bases, and 3 bases stayed unmatched. Per the germline V gene, CDR1 is KGHSH and CDR2 is LQKENI. The CDR3 totals 14 residues. CDR3 DNA: TGTGCCAGCTCACCAGGGACAGGCGACTACGAGCAGTACTTC. This gives the protein CASSPGTGDYEQYF.

This clone was counted once. The chain carries TRBV18 and TRBJ2-1; TRBD2 matches 8 bases. The CDR3 is made up of 15 amino acids. J was trimmed by 0 bases and V by 6 bases; bases with no gene match: 4. The germline CDR1 and CDR2 sequences are KGHSH and LQKENI. DNA for the CDR3: TGTGCCAGCTCTCTCCGGGGGGGCTCCTACAATGAGCAGTTCTTC. Its translation: CASSLRGGSYNEQFF.

This clone was seen a single time. This chain joins TRBV11-3 and TRBJ2-1, with 9 bases matching TRBD2. This CDR3 has 14 residues. V gave up 8 bases and J gave up 5 bases; unmatched junction bases: 7. Germline CDR1 is SGHNT and CDR2 is YENEEA. DNA of the CDR3: TGTGCCAGCTCCACTCAGCGGGGGGACAATGAGCAGTTCTTC. The encoded protein is CASSTQRGDNEQFF.

This chain connects TRBV5-1 to TRBJ1-4; D unclear. The CDR3 totals 13 residues. CDR1 and CDR2 (germline): SGHRS, YFSETQ. V was cut by 0 bases and J by 5 bases, with 5 bases left in between. The CDR3 reads CASSLVPNEKLFF. CDR3 bases: TGCGCCAGCAGCTTGGTTCCAAATGAAAAACTGTTTTTT.

This chain joins TRBV6-5 and TRBJ1-6, with TRBD1 matching 11 bases. The V segment lost 3 bases and the J segment 10 bases; nucleotides outside the gene matches: 2. Germline V gene data show CDR1 as MNHEY and CDR2 as SVGAGI. This CDR3 is built from 14 residues. The CDR3 sequence: CASSYGTGGSPLHF. The CDR3 DNA sequence: TGTGCCAGCAGTTATGGGACAGGGGGGTCACCCCTCCACTTT.

This chain uses TRBV4-3 with TRBJ1-3; the match to TRBD1 covers 9 bases. The V gene's germline CDR1 is LGHNA and CDR2 YSLEER. The CDR3 consists of 15 residues. J lost 3 bases, V lost 5 bases, and 5 bases had no gene match. The CDR3 loop is CASSSRTGDGNTIYF. The CDR3 DNA follows: TGCGCCAGCAGCTCCCGGACAGGGGATGGAAACACCATATATTTT.

DNA of the CDR3: TGCGCCATCCGGGACAGAGCTATGAACACTGAAGCTTTCTTT. This gives the protein CAIRDRAMNTEAFF. The genes are TRBV10-2 and TRBJ1-1, with TRBD1 identical over 7 bases. The CDR3 sequence is 14 residues long. With V trimmed by 10 bases and J by 0 bases, 8 bases remained unmatched. The germline CDR1 and CDR2 sequences are WSHSY and SAAADI.

The V and J genes are TRBV5-6 and TRBJ1-4, with D hard to call. Germline CDR1 and CDR2: SGHDT and YYEEEE. V dropped 0 bases and J dropped 0 bases, with 15 bases sitting between them. The CDR3 covers 18 residues. The CDR3 region is CASSLALFADSTNEKLFF. The CDR3 region has the DNA TGTGCCAGCAGCTTGGCCTTATTCGCGGATTCAACTAATGAAAAACTGTTTTTT.

V and J are TRBV7-2 and TRBJ1-2; D unclear. Germline V CDR1 and CDR2: SGHTA, FQGNSA. V was clipped by 5 bases and J by 3 bases, with 7 bases between them. This CDR3 region has 12 residues. The CDR3 nucleotides read TGTGCCAGCAGCCTCCGGGACTATGGCTACACCTTC. Translating gives CASSLRDYGYTF.

The chain links TRBV27 to TRBJ1-6, with D perhaps TRBD1 (6 bases). Trimming stripped 3 bases from V and 6 bases from J, with 12 bases between. CDR3 length: 15 amino acids. The V gene's germline CDR1 is MNHEY and CDR2 SMNVEV (reference sequence). The CDR3 is CASSLLGASNSPLHF. As DNA, the CDR3 is TGTGCCAGCAGTTTGCTGGGGGCGTCTAATTCACCCCTCCACTTT.

The rearrangement uses TRBV2 and TRBJ1-1; D remains unclear. V dropped 6 bases and J dropped 0 bases, with 11 bases sitting between them. This CDR3 is 14 amino acids long. Germline CDR1 SNHLY, CDR2 FYNNEI. The CDR3 DNA is TGTGCCAGCAGCCGGGGTATCATGAACACTGAAGCTTTCTTT. This gives the protein CASSRGIMNTEAFF.

CDR3 amino acids: CASSLVVGHNEQFF. As DNA, the CDR3 is TGTGCCAGCAGCTTAGTGGTCGGTCACAATGAGCAGTTCTTC. The J gene is TRBJ2-1, the V gene TRBV7-2; D is ambiguous. The CDR3 is 14 amino acids. Trimming removed 1 base at V and 5 bases at J, with 9 bases between. The germline V gene encodes CDR1 SGHTA and CDR2 FQGNSA.

The J gene is TRBJ2-5, the V gene TRBV7-2; 7 nucleotides match TRBD2. The CDR3 loop spans 17 amino acids. Trimming cost V 1 base and J 3 bases; bases outside gene matches: 11. Germline lookup yields CDR1 SGHTA and CDR2 FQGNSA. The DNA of the CDR3 is TGTGCCAGCAGCTTAGGAGTGTGGCGGGGGACCAAAGAGACCCAGTACTTC. Protein sequence: CASSLGVWRGTKETQYF.

The chain is built from TRBV6-5 and TRBJ2-3; 9 bases fit TRBD2. The CDR3 has 15 residues. Germline lookup yields CDR1 MNHEY and CDR2 SVGAGI. After removal of 5 bases from V and 5 bases from J, the junction contained 8 bases not matched to a gene. CDR3 sequence: CASSRGGGALDTQYF. CDR3 DNA: TGTGCCAGCAGTAGGGGCGGGGGGGCGTTAGATACGCAGTATTTT.

The chain recombines TRBV4-1 with TRBJ1-6, with 9 positions matching TRBD1. The CDR3 consists of 16 residues. V lost 5 bases to trimming and J lost 6 bases; unmatched junction nucleotides: 8. Germline CDR1 reads MGHRA; CDR2 reads YSYEKL. The CDR3 loop reads CASSLFTGGRNSPLHF. The CDR3 DNA reads TGCGCCAGCAGCTTGTTTACAGGGGGCCGTAATTCACCCCTCCACTTT.

This clone was seen once. The chain has TRBV10-2 and TRBJ1-1, with TRBD1 matching 9 bases. CDR3 size: 15 residues. V was clipped by 1 base and J by 3 bases; unmatched bases: 3. Germline V CDR1 and CDR2: WSHSY, SAAADI. The chain's CDR3 is CASSEWRTGDTEAFF. The DNA for the CDR3 is TGCGCCAGCAGTGAGTGGAGGACAGGGGACACTGAAGCTTTCTTT.

The sample holds one count of this clone. The chain combines TRBV5-1 with TRBJ2-3; D possibly corresponds to TRBD2 (6 bases). Trimming took off 0 bases at V and 0 bases at J, with 8 bases between the two ends. Germline V gives CDR1 SGHRS, CDR2 YFSETQ. The CDR3 is 15 residues long. This CDR3 is CASSLGGASTDTQYF. The CDR3 region has the DNA TGCGCCAGCAGCTTGGGCGGGGCGAGCACAGATACGCAGTATTTT. Full variable domain (rest looked up from reference TRBV5-1 and TRBJ2-3): KAGVTQTPRYLIKTRGQQVTLSCSPISGHRSVSWYQQTPGQGLQFLFEYFSETQRNKGNFPGRFSGRQFSNSRSEMNVSTLELGDSALYLCASSLGGASTDTQYFGPGTRLTVL.

The chain couples TRBV18 to TRBJ1-1; D is uncertain. The CDR3 runs 14 residues. Germline values: CDR1 KGHSH, CDR2 LQKENI. The V end was cut by 3 bases, the J end by 4 bases, with 12 bases between. The DNA for the CDR3 is TGTGCCAGCTCACCCCCAACAAGAGGCACTGAAGCTTTCTTT. It yields the protein CASSPPTRGTEAFF.

This clone was detected once. The V call is TRBV19, the J call TRBJ2-1; D not certain. V lost 3 bases to trimming and J lost 4 bases, with 7 bases between them. Germline CDR1 and CDR2: LNHDA and SQIVND (reference sequence). The CDR3 runs to 13 residues. The CDR3 here is CASSIGQYNEQFF. The CDR3 DNA follows: TGTGCCAGTAGTATCGGTCAATACAATGAGCAGTTCTTC. The full variable domain, completed using reference TRBV19 and TRBJ2-1, is DGGITQSPKYLFRKEGQNVTLSCEQNLNHDAMYWYRQDPGQGLRLIYYSQIVNDFQKGDIAEGYSVSREKKESFPLTVTSAQKNPTAFYLCASSIGQYNEQFFGPGTRLTVL.

The chain joins TRBV9 to TRBJ2-5; the D gene is possibly TRBD2 (7 bases). The V and J ends lost 0 bases and 5 bases respectively, with 14 bases between them. The CDR3 sequence is 15 residues long. Germline V gene lookup returns CDR1 SGDLS and CDR2 YYNGEE. The CDR3 reads CASSVGSAGAETQYF. The CDR3 DNA reads as TGTGCCAGCAGCGTAGGGAGCGCGGGGGCGGAGACCCAGTACTTC.

This clone was counted between two and nine times. This chain joins TRBV30 and TRBJ1-4; a weak D match, TRBD1 (5 bases). Germline V lookup: CDR1 GTSNPN, CDR2 SVGIG (reference sequence). CDR3 length: 14 residues. V was trimmed by 2 bases and J by 7 bases, leaving 14 bases between them. The CDR3 reads CAWSLGPRGEKLFF. The DNA of the CDR3 is TGTGCCTGGAGTCTCGGACCAAGGGGTGAAAAACTGTTTTTT.